This T cell receptor beta chain was found in a study of T cell responses to AZD1222 COVID-19 vaccine. Study conclusions and caveats: Two doses of AZD1222 preceded a rise in Spike-specific TCR breadth and depth. Dominant CD4 TCR responses targeted spike regions 160-218 and 743-854.

Turning to this clone: Its antigen is unidentified.

V was shortened by 3 bases and J by 4 bases, with 19 bases between the two germline ends. CDR3 length: 16 amino acids. Germline CDR1 MNHGY, CDR2 SVAAGI. Repertoires were generated with immunoSEQ multiplex PCR, while TCRdb's copy carries only in-frame clones and drops some. The profile shows roughly 110,000 clones, approximately 90% of them singletons. The sequence derives from an adult in good health. Sequencing was performed on peripheral blood, taken on day 0 of AZD1222 vaccination. The chain carries TRBV6-9 and TRBJ2-7; possibly TRBD1 for D (6 bases). The CDR3 region has the DNA TGTGCCAGCAGTTACGTAACAACAGGGCGACATTACGAGCAGTACTTC. Protein sequence: CASSYVTTGRHYEQYF.